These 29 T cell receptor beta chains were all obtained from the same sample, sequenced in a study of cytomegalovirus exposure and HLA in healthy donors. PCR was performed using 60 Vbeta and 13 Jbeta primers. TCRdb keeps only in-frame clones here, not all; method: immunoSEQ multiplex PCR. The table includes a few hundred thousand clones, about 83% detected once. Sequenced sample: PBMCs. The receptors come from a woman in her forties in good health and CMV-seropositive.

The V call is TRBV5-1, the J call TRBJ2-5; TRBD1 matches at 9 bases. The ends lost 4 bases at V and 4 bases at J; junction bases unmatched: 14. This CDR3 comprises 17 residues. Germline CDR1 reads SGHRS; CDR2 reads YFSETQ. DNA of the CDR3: TGCGCCAGCAGCCAGCTGTTGACAGGGGGTAACCGAGAGACCCAGTACTTC. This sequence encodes CASSQLLTGGNRETQYF. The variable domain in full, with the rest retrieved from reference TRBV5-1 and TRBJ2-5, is KAGVTQTPRYLIKTRGQQVTLSCSPISGHRSVSWYQQTPGQGLQFLFEYFSETQRNKGNFPGRFSGRQFSNSRSEMNVSTLELGDSALYLCASSQLLTGGNRETQYFGPGTRLLVL.

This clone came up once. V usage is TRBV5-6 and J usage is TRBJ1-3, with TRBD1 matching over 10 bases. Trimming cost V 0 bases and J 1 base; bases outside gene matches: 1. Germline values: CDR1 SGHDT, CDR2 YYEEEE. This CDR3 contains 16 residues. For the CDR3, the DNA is TGTGCCAGCAGCTTGGAGGGACAGGGGTCTGGAAACACCATATATTTT. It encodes CASSLEGQGSGNTIYF. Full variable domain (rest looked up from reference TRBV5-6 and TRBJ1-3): DAGVTQSPTHLIKTRGQQVTLRCSPKSGHDTVSWYQQALGQGPQFIFQYYEEEERQRGNFPDRFSGHQFPNYSSELNVNALLLGDSALYLCASSLEGQGSGNTIYFGEGSWLTVV.

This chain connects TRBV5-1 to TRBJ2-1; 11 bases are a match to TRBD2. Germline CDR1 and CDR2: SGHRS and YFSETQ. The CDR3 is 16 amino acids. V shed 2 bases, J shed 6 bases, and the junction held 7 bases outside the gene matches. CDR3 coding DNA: TGCGCCAGCAGCTTAGGACTAGCGGGTCGACCCAATGAGCAGTTCTTC. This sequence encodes CASSLGLAGRPNEQFF.

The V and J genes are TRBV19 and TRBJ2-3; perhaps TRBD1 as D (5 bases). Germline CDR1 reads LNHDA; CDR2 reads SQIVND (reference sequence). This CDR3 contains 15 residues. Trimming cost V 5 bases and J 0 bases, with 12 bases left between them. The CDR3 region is CASSSLDSSTDTQYF. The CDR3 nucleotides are TGTGCCAGTAGTTCCCTCGACAGTAGCACAGATACGCAGTATTTT.

The CDR3 loop is CASSYTRADTQYF. CDR3 in DNA: TGTGCCAGCAGTTACACGCGGGCAGATACGCAGTATTTT. The genes are TRBV6-5 and TRBJ2-3; the D gene is possibly TRBD2 (5 bases). The CDR3 is 13 residues long. Germline CDR1 is MNHEY and CDR2 is SVGAGI. V was clipped by 2 bases and J by 4 bases, with 7 bases between them.

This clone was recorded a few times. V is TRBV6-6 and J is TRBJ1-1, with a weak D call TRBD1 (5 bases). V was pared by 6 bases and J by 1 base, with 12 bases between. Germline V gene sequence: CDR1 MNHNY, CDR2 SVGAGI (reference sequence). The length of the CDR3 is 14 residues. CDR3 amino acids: CASRGHGSNTEAFF. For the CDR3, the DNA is TGTGCCAGCAGAGGACATGGGTCGAACACTGAAGCTTTCTTT.

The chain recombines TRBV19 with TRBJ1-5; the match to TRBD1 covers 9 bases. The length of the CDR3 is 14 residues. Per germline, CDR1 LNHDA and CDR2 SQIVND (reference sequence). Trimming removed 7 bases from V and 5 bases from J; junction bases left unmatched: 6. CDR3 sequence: CASKDRGEDQPQHF. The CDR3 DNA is TGTGCCAGTAAGGACAGGGGTGAGGATCAGCCCCAGCATTTT.

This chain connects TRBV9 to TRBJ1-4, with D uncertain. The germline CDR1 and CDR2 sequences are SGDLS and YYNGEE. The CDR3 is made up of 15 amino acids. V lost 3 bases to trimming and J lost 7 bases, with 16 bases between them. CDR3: CASSALLEGAEKLFF. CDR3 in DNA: TGTGCCAGCAGCGCCCTGTTGGAGGGAGCTGAAAAACTGTTTTTT. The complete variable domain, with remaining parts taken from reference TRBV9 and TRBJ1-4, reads DSGVTQTPKHLITATGQRVTLRCSPRSGDLSVYWYQQSLDQGLQFLIQYYNGEERAKGNILERFSAQQFPDLHSELNLSSLELGDSALYFCASSALLEGAEKLFFGSGTQLSVL.

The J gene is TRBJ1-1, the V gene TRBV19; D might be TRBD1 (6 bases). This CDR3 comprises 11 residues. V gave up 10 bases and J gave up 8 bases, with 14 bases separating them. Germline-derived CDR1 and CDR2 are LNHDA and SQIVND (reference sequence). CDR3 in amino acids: CATRQVGEAFF. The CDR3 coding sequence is TGTGCCACCCGACAGGTAGGCGAAGCTTTCTTT.

CDR3 residues: CASSRRTSGPYEQYF. In DNA form, the CDR3 reads TGTGCCAGCAGCCGTCGGACTAGCGGTCCCTACGAGCAGTACTTC. V is TRBV5-6 and J is TRBJ2-7; 10 nucleotides match TRBD2. J gave up 2 bases and V 4 bases, and 6 bases lay outside the gene matches. Germline V gene lookup returns CDR1 SGHDT and CDR2 YYEEEE. The CDR3 contains 15 residues.

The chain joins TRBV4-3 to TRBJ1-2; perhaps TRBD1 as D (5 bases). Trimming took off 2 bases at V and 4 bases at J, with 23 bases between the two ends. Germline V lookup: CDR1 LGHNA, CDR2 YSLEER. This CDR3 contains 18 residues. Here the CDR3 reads CASSQTGEMDLLGYGYTF. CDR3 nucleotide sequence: TGCGCCAGCAGCCAAACAGGAGAAATGGACCTTCTCGGCTATGGCTACACCTTC.

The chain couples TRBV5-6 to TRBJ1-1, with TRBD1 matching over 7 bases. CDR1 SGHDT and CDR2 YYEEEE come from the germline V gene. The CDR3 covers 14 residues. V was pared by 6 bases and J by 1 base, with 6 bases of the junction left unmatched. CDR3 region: CASNLRGQNTEAFF. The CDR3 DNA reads TGTGCCAGCAACCTTAGGGGGCAGAACACTGAAGCTTTCTTT.

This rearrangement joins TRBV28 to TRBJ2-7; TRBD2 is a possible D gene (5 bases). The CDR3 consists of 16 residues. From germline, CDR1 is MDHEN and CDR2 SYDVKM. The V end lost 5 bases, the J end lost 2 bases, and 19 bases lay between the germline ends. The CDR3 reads CASSPPLGGSPYEQYF. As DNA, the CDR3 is TGTGCCAGCAGTCCACCCCTGGGCGGGTCCCCCTACGAGCAGTACTTC.

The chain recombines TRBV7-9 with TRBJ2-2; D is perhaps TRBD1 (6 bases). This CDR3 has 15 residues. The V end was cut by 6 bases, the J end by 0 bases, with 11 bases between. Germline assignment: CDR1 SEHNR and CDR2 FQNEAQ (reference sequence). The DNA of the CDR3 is TGTGCCAGCAGACTGGACAGTACGAACACCGGGGAGCTGTTTTTT. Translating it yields CASRLDSTNTGELFF.

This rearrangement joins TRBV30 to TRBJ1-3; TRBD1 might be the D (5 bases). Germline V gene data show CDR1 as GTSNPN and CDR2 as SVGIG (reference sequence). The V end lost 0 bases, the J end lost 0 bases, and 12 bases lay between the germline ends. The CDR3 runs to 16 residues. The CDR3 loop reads CAWSVGRALSGNTIYF. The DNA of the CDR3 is TGTGCCTGGAGTGTTGGCAGGGCCCTCTCTGGAAACACCATATATTTT.

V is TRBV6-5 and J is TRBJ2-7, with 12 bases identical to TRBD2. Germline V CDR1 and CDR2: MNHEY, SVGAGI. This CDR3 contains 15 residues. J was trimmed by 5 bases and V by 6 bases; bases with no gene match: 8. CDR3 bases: TGTGCCAGCAGCCGACTAGCGGGAGCTTGGCACGAGCAGTACTTC. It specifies CASSRLAGAWHEQYF.

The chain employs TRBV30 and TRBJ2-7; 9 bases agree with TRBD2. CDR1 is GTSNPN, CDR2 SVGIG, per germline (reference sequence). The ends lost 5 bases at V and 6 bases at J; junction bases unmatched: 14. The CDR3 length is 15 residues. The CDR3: CAWGGIVAGEVEQYF. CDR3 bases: TGTGCCTGGGGTGGGATTGTAGCGGGAGAGGTCGAGCAGTACTTC.

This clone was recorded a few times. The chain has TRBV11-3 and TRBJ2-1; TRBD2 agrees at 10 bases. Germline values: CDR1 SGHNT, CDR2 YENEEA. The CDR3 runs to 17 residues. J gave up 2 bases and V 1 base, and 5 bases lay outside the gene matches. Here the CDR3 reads CASSLAVSGRTYNEQFF. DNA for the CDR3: TGTGCCAGCAGCTTAGCCGTTAGCGGGAGGACCTACAATGAGCAGTTCTTC.

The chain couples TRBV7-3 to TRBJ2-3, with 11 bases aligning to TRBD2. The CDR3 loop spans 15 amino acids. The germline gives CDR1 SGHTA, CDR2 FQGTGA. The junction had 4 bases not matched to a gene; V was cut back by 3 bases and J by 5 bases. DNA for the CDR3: TGTGCCAGCAGCTTTACTAGCGGGAGAGGAGATACGCAGTATTTT. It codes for CASSFTSGRGDTQYF.

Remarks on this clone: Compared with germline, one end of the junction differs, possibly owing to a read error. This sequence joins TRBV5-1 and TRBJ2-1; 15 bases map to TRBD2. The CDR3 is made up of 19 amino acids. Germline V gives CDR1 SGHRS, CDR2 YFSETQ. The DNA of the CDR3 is TGCGCCAGCAGTTTGGGACTAGCGGGAGGTCCGAGCTCCTACAATGAGCAGTTCTTC. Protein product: CASSLGLAGGPSSYNEQFF.

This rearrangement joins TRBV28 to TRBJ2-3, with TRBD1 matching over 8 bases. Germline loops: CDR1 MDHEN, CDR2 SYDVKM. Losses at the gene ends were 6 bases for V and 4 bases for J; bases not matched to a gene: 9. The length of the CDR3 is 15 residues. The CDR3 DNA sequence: TGTGCCAGCAGCCTGGACAGGGTCGGTGCAGATACGCAGTATTTT. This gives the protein CASSLDRVGADTQYF.

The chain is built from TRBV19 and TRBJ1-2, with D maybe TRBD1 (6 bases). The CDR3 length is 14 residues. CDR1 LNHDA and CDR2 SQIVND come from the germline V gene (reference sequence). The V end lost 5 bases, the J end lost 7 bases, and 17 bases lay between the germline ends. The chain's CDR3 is CASSYGQTPSGYTF. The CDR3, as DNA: TGTGCCAGTAGTTACGGACAGACCCCAAGTGGCTACACCTTC.

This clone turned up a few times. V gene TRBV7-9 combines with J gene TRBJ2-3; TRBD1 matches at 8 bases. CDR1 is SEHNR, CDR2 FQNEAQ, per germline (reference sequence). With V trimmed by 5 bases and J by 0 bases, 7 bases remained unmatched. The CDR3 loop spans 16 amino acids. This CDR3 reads CASSPSGQGSTDTQYF. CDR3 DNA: TGTGCCAGCAGCCCCAGCGGACAGGGTAGCACAGATACGCAGTATTTT. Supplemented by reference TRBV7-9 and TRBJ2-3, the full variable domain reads DTGVSQNPRHKITKRGQNVTFRCDPISEHNRLYWYRQTLGQGPEFLTYFQNEAQLEKSRLLSDRFSAERPKGSFSTLEIQRTEQGDSAMYLCASSPSGQGSTDTQYFGPGTRLTVL.

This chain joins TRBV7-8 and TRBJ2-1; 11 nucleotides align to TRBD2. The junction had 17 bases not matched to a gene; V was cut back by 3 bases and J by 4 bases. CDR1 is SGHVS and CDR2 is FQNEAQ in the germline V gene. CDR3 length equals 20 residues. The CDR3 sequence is CASSFYPGIAGGPLYNEQFF. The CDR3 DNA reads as TGTGCCAGCAGCTTTTACCCCGGGATAGCGGGAGGGCCATTATACAATGAGCAGTTCTTC.

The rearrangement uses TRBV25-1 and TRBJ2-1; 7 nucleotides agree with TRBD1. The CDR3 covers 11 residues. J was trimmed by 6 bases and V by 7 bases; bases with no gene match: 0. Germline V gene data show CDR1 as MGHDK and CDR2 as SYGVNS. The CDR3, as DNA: TGTGCCAGCAACAGGGGCAATGAGCAGTTCTTC. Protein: CASNRGNEQFF.

CDR3 nucleotides: TGTGCCAGCACCTTAACAGGGTTCATAGGGACCGGGGAGCTGTTTTTT. It codes for CASTLTGFIGTGELFF. J is TRBJ2-2 and V is TRBV5-6, with D perhaps matching TRBD1 (6 bases). The CDR3 consists of 16 residues. Germline values: CDR1 SGHDT, CDR2 YYEEEE. V was cut by 6 bases and J by 5 bases, with 20 bases left in between. The whole variable domain, remainder taken from reference TRBV5-6 and TRBJ2-2, is DAGVTQSPTHLIKTRGQQVTLRCSPKSGHDTVSWYQQALGQGPQFIFQYYEEEERQRGNFPDRFSGHQFPNYSSELNVNALLLGDSALYLCASTLTGFIGTGELFFGEGSRLTVL.

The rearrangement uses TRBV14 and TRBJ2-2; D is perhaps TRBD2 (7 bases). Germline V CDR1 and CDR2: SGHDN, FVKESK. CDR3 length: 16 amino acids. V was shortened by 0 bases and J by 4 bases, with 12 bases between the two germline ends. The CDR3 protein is CASSQDWGGRTGELFF. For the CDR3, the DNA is TGTGCCAGCAGCCAAGATTGGGGGGGCCGCACCGGGGAGCTGTTTTTT.

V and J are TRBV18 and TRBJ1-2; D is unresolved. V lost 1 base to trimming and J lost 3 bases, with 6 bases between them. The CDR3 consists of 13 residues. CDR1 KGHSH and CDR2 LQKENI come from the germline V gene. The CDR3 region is CASSPQADYGYTF. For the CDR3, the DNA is TGTGCCAGCTCACCACAGGCGGACTATGGCTACACCTTC.

CDR3 residues: CASSTLGQNYGYTF. The CDR3 nucleotides are TGTGCCAGCAGCACCCTGGGACAGAACTATGGCTACACCTTC. This rearrangement joins TRBV7-9 to TRBJ1-2, with 7 bases aligning to TRBD1. The CDR3 covers 14 residues. Germline V CDR1 and CDR2: SEHNR, FQNEAQ (reference sequence). V shed 5 bases, J shed 2 bases, and the junction held 5 bases outside the gene matches.